These T cell receptor beta chains were read from a single sample in a study of T cells after somatic rescue of genetic block. Clones were sequenced by immunoSEQ multiplex PCR, and TCRdb holds only the in-frame ones, with some missing. The repertoire has approximately 88,000 clones, around 89% of them found once; the top ten carry 1.6%. Sequencing was performed on peripheral blood mononuclear cells (PBMCs). These receptors were collected from a woman aged 18-35 years. Each CDR3 is given with its conserved first and last residue. A D gene is named only where the DNA matches it firmly. Expanded clones are given a class, and other clones once, few, many or no size at all.

j_call	clone_size	v_call	d_call	cdr3_aa	cdr3_nt
TRBJ1-1	.	TRBV27	TRBD1	CASRLDRDYTEAFF	TGTGCCAGCAGATTAGACAGGGACTACACTGAAGCTTTCTTT
TRBJ1-5	once	TRBV28	TRBD1	CASSSLPGTDSNQPQHF	TGTGCCAGCAGTTCCCTACCCGGGACAGATAGCAATCAGCCCCAGCATTTT
TRBJ2-1	.	TRBV5-1	TRBD2	CASSFRRTSGRSAFDEQFF	TGCGCCAGCAGCTTCCGAAGGACTAGCGGGAGATCAGCGTTCGATGAGCAGTTCTTC
TRBJ1-4	.	TRBV28	TRBD1	CASTSQGAGEKLFF	TGTGCCAGCACCTCCCAGGGGGCTGGTGAAAAACTGTTTTTT
TRBJ2-1	.	TRBV7-2	TRBD2	CASSVTSGSQSLQFF	TGTGCCAGCAGCGTAACTAGCGGTTCCCAAAGTTTGCAGTTCTTC
TRBJ2-7	.	TRBV5-1	TRBD2	CASSLYAASGSYEQYF	TGCGCCAGCAGCTTGTATGCGGCTAGCGGGTCCTACGAGCAGTACTTC
TRBJ1-2	.	TRBV25-1	.	CASSRGTSYGYTF	TGTGCCAGCAGTCGCGGGACAAGCTATGGCTACACCTTC
TRBJ1-2	.	TRBV10-3	.	CAISEQYGYTF	TGTGCCATCAGTGAGCAGTATGGCTACACCTTC
TRBJ2-3	.	TRBV6-1	.	CASSEASDTQYF	TGTGCCAGCAGTGAAGCCTCCGATACGCAGTATTTT
TRBJ2-3	once	TRBV27	.	CASSLGDPRDTQYF	TGTGCCAGCAGTTTAGGGGATCCCCGGGATACGCAGTATTTT
TRBJ1-5	.	TRBV5-1	.	CASSLGAAGDQPQHF	TGCGCCAGCAGCCTCGGGGCAGCGGGAGATCAGCCCCAGCATTTT
TRBJ1-2	.	TRBV5-1	.	CASSPVDFGNYGYTF	TGCGCCAGCAGCCCCGTAGACTTCGGAAACTATGGCTACACCTTC
TRBJ2-6	.	TRBV7-2	.	CASSLRGTTAASGANVLTF	TGTGCCAGCAGCTTAAGGGGGACGACAGCCGCCTCTGGGGCCAACGTCCTGACTTTC
TRBJ2-7	.	TRBV27	TRBD2	CASSSGTSGRKRGDEQYF	TGTGCCAGCAGCTCCGGGACTAGCGGGAGAAAGAGGGGCGACGAGCAGTACTTC
TRBJ2-7	.	TRBV7-9	TRBD1	CASSLAQVGGALGYEQYF	TGTGCCAGCAGCTTAGCCCAGGTAGGGGGCGCATTGGGCTACGAGCAGTACTTC
TRBJ1-1	.	TRBV5-4	.	CASSFQGMNTEAFF	TGTGCCAGCAGCTTCCAGGGGATGAACACTGAAGCTTTCTTT
TRBJ2-3	.	TRBV7-7	.	CASSPEIASTDTQYF	TGTGCTAGCAGCCCCGAGATAGCTAGCACAGATACGCAGTATTTT
TRBJ1-1	.	TRBV27	.	CASRPRGRENTEAFF	TGTGCCAGCAGGCCAAGGGGCCGGGAGAACACTGAAGCTTTCTTT
TRBJ2-7	.	TRBV7-9	.	CASSLDRRGDEQYF	TGTGCCAGCAGCTTAGATCGCCGTGGGGACGAGCAGTACTTC
TRBJ2-2	.	TRBV11-2	.	CASSPGLTNTGELFF	TGTGCCAGCAGCCCGGGACTTACGAACACCGGGGAGCTGTTTTTT